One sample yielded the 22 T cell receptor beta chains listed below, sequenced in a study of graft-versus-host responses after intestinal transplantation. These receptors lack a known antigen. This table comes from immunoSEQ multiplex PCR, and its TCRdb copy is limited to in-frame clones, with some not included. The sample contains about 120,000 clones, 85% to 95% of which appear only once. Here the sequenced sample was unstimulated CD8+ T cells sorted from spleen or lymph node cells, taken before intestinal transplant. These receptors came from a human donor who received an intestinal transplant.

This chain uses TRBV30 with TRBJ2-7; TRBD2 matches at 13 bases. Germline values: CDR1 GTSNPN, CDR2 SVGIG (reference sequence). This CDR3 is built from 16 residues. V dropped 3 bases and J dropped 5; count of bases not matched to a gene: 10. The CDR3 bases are TGTGCCTGGAGGTTCTCCGGACTAGCGGGAGATAACGAGCAGTACTTC. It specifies CAWRFSGLAGDNEQYF. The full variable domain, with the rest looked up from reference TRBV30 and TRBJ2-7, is SQTIHQWPATLVQPVGSPLSLECTVEGTSNPNLYWYRQAAGRGLQLLFYSVGIGQISSEVPQNLSASRPQDRQFILSSKKLLLSDSGFYLCAWRFSGLAGDNEQYFGPGTRLTVT.

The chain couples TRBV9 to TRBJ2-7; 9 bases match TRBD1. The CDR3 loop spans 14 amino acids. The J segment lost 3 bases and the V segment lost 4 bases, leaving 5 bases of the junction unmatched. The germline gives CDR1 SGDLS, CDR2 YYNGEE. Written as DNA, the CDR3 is TGTGCCAGCAGCCCGGGGACAGGGCTCTACGAGCAGTACTTC. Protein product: CASSPGTGLYEQYF.

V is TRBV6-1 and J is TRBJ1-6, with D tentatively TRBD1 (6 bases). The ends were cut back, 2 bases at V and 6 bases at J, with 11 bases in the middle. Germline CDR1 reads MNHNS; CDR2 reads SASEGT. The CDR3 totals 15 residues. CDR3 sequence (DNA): TGTGCCAGCAGTGAATGGGGGGACACTAATTCACCCCTCCACTTT. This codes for CASSEWGDTNSPLHF.

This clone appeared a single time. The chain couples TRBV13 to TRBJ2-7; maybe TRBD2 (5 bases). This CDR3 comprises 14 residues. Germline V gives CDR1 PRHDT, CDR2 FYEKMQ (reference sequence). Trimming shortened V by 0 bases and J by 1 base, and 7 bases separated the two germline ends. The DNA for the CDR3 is TGTGCCAGCAGCTTAGGTGGGAGTTCCTACGAGCAGTACTTC. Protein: CASSLGGSSYEQYF. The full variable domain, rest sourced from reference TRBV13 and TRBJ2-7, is AAGVIQSPRHLIKEKRETATLKCYPIPRHDTVYWYQQGPGQDPQFLISFYEKMQSDKGSIPDRFSAQQFSDYHSELNMSSLELGDSALYFCASSLGGSSYEQYFGPGTRLTVT.

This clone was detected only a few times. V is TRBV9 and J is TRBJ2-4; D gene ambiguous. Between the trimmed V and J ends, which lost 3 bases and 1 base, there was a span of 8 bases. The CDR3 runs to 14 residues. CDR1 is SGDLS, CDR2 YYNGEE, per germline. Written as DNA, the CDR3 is TGTGCCAGCAGCGGAAGGCATGCCAAAAACATTCAGTACTTC. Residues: CASSGRHAKNIQYF.

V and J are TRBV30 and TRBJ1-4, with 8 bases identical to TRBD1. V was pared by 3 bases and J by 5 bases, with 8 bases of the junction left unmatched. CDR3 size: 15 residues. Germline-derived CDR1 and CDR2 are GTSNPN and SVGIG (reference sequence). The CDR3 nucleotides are TGTGCCTGGAGCCCCCTCGGGACAGGAAATGAAAAACTGTTTTTT. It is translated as CAWSPLGTGNEKLFF.

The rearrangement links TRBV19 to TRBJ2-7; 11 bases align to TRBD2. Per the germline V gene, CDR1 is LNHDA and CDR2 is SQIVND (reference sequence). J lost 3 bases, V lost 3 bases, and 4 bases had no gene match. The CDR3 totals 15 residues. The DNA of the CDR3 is TGTGCCAGTAGTATTCACACTAGCGGGAGCTACGAGCAGTACTTC. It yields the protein CASSIHTSGSYEQYF.

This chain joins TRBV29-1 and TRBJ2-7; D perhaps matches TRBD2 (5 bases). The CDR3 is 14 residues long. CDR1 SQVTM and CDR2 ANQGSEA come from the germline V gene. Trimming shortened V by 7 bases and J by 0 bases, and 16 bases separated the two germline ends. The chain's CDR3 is CSALSEGHSYEQYF. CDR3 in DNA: TGCAGCGCTCTCTCAGAGGGCCACTCCTACGAGCAGTACTTC.

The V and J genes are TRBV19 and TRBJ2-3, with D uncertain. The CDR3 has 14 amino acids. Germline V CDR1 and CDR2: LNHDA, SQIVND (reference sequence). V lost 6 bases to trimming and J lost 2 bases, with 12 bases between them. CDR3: CASRLRAITDTQYF. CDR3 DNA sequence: TGTGCCAGTAGGCTGAGAGCAATCACAGATACGCAGTATTTT.

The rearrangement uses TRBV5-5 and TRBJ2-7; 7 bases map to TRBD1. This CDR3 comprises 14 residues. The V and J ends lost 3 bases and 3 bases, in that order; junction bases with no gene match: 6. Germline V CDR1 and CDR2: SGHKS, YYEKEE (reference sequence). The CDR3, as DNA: TGTGCCAGCAGCTACTACAGGGGAGACTACGAGCAGTACTTC. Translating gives CASSYYRGDYEQYF.

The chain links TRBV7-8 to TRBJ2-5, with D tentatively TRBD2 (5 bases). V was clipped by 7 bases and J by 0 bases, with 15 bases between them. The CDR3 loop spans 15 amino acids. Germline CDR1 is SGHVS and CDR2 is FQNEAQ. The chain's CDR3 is CASTREGLYQETQYF. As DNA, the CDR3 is TGTGCCAGCACCCGTGAGGGCCTGTACCAAGAGACCCAGTACTTC.

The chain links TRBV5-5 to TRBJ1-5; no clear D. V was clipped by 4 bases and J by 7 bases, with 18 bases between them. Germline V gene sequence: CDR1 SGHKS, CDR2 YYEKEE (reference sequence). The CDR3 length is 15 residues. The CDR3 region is CASSLDMRFRQPQHF. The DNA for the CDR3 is TGTGCCAGCAGCCTAGATATGAGGTTCCGCCAGCCCCAGCATTTT.

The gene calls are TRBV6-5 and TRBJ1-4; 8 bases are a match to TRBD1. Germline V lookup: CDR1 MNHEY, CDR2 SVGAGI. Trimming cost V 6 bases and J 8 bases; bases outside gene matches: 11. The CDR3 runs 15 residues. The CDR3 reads CASSEPGGEWEKLFF. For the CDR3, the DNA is TGTGCCAGCAGCGAACCAGGGGGCGAATGGGAAAAACTGTTTTTT.

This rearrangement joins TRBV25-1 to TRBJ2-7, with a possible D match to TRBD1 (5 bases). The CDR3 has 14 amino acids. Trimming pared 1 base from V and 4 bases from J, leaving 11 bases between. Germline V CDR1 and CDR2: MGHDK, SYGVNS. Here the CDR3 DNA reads TGTGCCAGCAGTGAATTGGGCAGGGCTTACGAGCAGTACTTC. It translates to CASSELGRAYEQYF.

The CDR3 is CASSVIDSTTQYF. The CDR3, as DNA: TGTGCCAGCAGCGTAATAGACTCGACAACTCAGTACTTC. V gene TRBV9 combines with J gene TRBJ2-4; unclear D gene. CDR3 length: 13 amino acids. Germline CDR1 is SGDLS and CDR2 is YYNGEE. Trimming left V 1 base short and J 12 bases short, with 14 bases between.

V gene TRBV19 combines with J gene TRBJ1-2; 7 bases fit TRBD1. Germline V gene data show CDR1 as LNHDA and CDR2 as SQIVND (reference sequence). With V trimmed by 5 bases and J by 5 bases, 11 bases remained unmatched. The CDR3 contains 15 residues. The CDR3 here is CASSPPSTGRYGYTF. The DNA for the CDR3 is TGTGCCAGTAGTCCCCCGTCGACAGGGAGGTATGGCTACACCTTC.

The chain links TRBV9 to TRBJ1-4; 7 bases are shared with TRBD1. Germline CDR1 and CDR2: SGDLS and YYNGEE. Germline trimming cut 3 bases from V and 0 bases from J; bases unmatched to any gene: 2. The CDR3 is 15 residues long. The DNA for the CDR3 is TGTGCCAGCAGCGCAGGGGGGCCAACTAATGAAAAACTGTTTTTT. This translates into CASSAGGPTNEKLFF.

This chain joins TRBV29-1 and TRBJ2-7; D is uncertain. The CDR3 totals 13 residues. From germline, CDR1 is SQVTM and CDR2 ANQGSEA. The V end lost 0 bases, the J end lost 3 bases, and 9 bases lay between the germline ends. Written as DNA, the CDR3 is TGCAGCGTTGAAGATCTTCAAAGCTACGAGCAGTACTTC. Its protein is CSVEDLQSYEQYF.

CDR3 DNA: TGTGCCAGCAGCCAGCCCTCGGGGCCATCAGCGGTGAGCTCCTACGAGCAGTACTTC. It encodes CASSQPSGPSAVSSYEQYF. The J gene is TRBJ2-7, the V gene TRBV7-8; D assignment may be TRBD1 or TRBD2 (5 bases each). Germline V gives CDR1 SGHVS, CDR2 FQNEAQ. V was clipped by 5 bases and J by 0 bases, with 26 bases between them. This CDR3 region has 19 residues.

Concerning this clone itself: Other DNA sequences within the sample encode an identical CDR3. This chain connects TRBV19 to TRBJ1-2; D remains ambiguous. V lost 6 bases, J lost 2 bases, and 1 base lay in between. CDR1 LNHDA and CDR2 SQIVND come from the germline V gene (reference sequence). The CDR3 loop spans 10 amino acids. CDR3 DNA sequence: TGTGCCAGTAGCAACTATGGCTACACCTTC. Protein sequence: CASSNYGYTF.

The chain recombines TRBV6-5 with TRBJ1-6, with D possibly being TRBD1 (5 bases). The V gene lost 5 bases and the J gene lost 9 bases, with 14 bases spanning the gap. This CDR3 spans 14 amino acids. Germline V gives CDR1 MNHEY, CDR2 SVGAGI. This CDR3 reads CASSDWGPRSPLHF. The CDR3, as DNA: TGTGCCAGCAGTGATTGGGGACCGCGTTCACCCCTCCACTTT.

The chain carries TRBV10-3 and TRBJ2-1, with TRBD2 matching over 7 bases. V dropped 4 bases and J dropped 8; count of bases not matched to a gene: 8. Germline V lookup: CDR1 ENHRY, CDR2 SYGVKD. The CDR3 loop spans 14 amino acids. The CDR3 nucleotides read TGTGCCATCAGTGTGAGGGAGGGTGGAGATGAGCAGTTCTTC. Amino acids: CAISVREGGDEQFF.